Below are 25 T cell receptor beta chains sequenced from a single sample in a study of cytomegalovirus exposure and HLA in healthy donors. PCR employed 60 Vbeta and 13 Jbeta primers. Data came from immunoSEQ multiplex PCR; TCRdb stores just in-frame clones and leaves some out. The sample consists of roughly 290,000 clones, about four fifths of them appearing once. Sequenced input: PBMCs. The receptors were gathered from a girl aged 2 to 9 in good health and CMV-seronegative.

In nucleotides, the CDR3 is TGTGCCAGCAACCAGCGGGGGCCGCACGAGGACGAGCAGTACTTC. It translates to CASNQRGPHEDEQYF. This chain connects TRBV27 to TRBJ2-7, with 8 positions matching TRBD2. J gave up 5 bases and V 7 bases, and 13 bases lay outside the gene matches. The CDR3 consists of 15 residues. Germline V gives CDR1 MNHEY, CDR2 SMNVEV (reference sequence).

This clone occurred a few times. CDR3: CAISMSGREQYF. As DNA, the CDR3 is TGTGCCATCAGTATGAGTGGTCGGGAGCAGTACTTC. The chain couples TRBV10-3 to TRBJ2-7, with D hard to call. Germline V lookup: CDR1 ENHRY, CDR2 SYGVKD. The CDR3 contains 12 residues. V shed 5 bases and J shed 7 bases, with 12 bases lying between them.

This clone was found once. Other DNA sequences in the sample encode the same CDR3. This rearrangement joins TRBV5-1 to TRBJ2-3; D ambiguous. The V gene lost 2 bases and the J gene lost 2 bases, with 3 bases spanning the gap. The CDR3 length is 12 residues. Germline CDR1 is SGHRS and CDR2 is YFSETQ. Here the CDR3 DNA reads TGCGCCAGCAGCTTCAACACAGATACGCAGTATTTT. It codes for CASSFNTDTQYF.

The rearrangement joins TRBV6-5 to TRBJ2-5; 8 bases map to TRBD1. CDR1 and CDR2 (germline): MNHEY, SVGAGI. This CDR3 spans 15 amino acids. The ends lost 4 bases at V and 5 bases at J; junction bases unmatched: 9. Here the CDR3 reads CASSSSQGAPETQYF. The CDR3 nucleotides are TGTGCCAGCAGTTCCTCGCAGGGGGCGCCGGAGACCCAGTACTTC.

This chain joins TRBV5-1 and TRBJ2-1, with D hard to call. The CDR3 contains 13 residues. V lost 0 bases to trimming and J lost 5 bases, with 6 bases between them. In germline, CDR1 is SGHRS, CDR2 YFSETQ. CDR3 loop: CASSLALDNEQFF. As DNA, the CDR3 is TGCGCCAGCAGCTTGGCCCTTGACAATGAGCAGTTCTTC. Variable domain in full (rest from reference TRBV5-1 and TRBJ2-1): KAGVTQTPRYLIKTRGQQVTLSCSPISGHRSVSWYQQTPGQGLQFLFEYFSETQRNKGNFPGRFSGRQFSNSRSEMNVSTLELGDSALYLCASSLALDNEQFFGPGTRLTVL.

This rearrangement joins TRBV4-2 to TRBJ2-1, with TRBD2 identical over 7 bases. The CDR3 consists of 18 residues. V lost 4 bases, J lost 0 bases, and 12 bases stayed unmatched. CDR1 and CDR2 (germline): LGHNA, YNFKEQ. CDR3 in amino acids: CASSPSQLWGGSYNEQFF. The DNA of the CDR3 is TGTGCCAGCAGCCCTAGCCAGTTGTGGGGGGGCTCCTACAATGAGCAGTTCTTC.

The rearrangement uses TRBV27 and TRBJ1-1; 9 nucleotides match TRBD1. V shed 1 base and J 5 bases; nucleotides not matched to a gene: 5. The V gene's germline CDR1 is MNHEY and CDR2 SMNVEV (reference sequence). CDR3 length: 15 amino acids. CDR3 residues: CASSLYWTGETEAFF. CDR3 in DNA: TGTGCCAGCAGTTTATATTGGACAGGGGAGACTGAAGCTTTCTTT.

V gene TRBV30 combines with J gene TRBJ2-7; the match to TRBD2 covers 12 bases. V shed 1 base and J 3 bases; nucleotides not matched to a gene: 10. CDR3 length: 17 amino acids. The germline gives CDR1 GTSNPN, CDR2 SVGIG (reference sequence). The CDR3 loop is CAWSGGLAGGQDYEQYF. The CDR3 nucleotides are TGTGCCTGGAGTGGGGGGCTAGCGGGAGGGCAAGACTACGAGCAGTACTTC.

CDR3 DNA: TGCGCCAGCAGCTTGCAGGGAATTACTGGAAACACCATATATTTT. Its protein is CASSLQGITGNTIYF. The chain links TRBV5-1 to TRBJ1-3, with D tentatively TRBD1 (5 bases). There are 15 residues in the CDR3. Germline assignment: CDR1 SGHRS and CDR2 YFSETQ. V was cut by 1 base and J by 2 bases, with 10 bases left in between. The variable domain in full, with the rest retrieved from reference TRBV5-1 and TRBJ1-3, is KAGVTQTPRYLIKTRGQQVTLSCSPISGHRSVSWYQQTPGQGLQFLFEYFSETQRNKGNFPGRFSGRQFSNSRSEMNVSTLELGDSALYLCASSLQGITGNTIYFGEGSWLTVV.

The J gene is TRBJ2-1, the V gene TRBV5-4; D is perhaps TRBD1 (5 bases). Germline CDR1 reads SGHNT; CDR2 reads YYREEE (reference sequence). The CDR3 has 13 residues. Trimming removed 0 bases at V and 6 bases at J, with 7 bases between. The CDR3 spells CASSLEGANEQFF. DNA for the CDR3: TGTGCCAGCAGCTTGGAAGGGGCCAATGAGCAGTTCTTC.

This rearrangement joins TRBV28 to TRBJ2-7; 7 bases fit TRBD1. The CDR3 is made up of 13 amino acids. V gave up 6 bases and J gave up 2 bases; unmatched junction bases: 4. Germline CDR1 reads MDHEN; CDR2 reads SYDVKM. In DNA, the CDR3 is TGTGCCAGCAGGGTTGACAGGGCCTACGAGCAGTACTTC. Amino acid sequence: CASRVDRAYEQYF.

The V and J genes are TRBV6-5 and TRBJ2-1; D is unclear. Germline-derived CDR1 and CDR2 are MNHEY and SVGAGI. The V end was cut by 0 bases, the J end by 0 bases, with 9 bases between. The CDR3 has 16 residues. The CDR3 DNA reads as TGTGCCAGCAGTTACTCTCCTATTAGCTCCTACAATGAGCAGTTCTTC. It yields the protein CASSYSPISSYNEQFF.

The rearrangement joins TRBV6-7 to TRBJ2-2; D is perhaps TRBD2 (5 bases). TRBV6-7 is flagged as an ORF with uncertain function. V dropped 8 bases and J dropped 0 bases, with 19 bases sitting between them. The CDR3 runs 17 residues. CDR3 nucleotides: TGTGCCAGCCCAGTTACTAGGCAAGTAACGAACACCGGGGAGCTGTTTTTT. The encoded protein is CASPVTRQVTNTGELFF.

The chain joins TRBV30 to TRBJ1-1; D is unclear. In germline, CDR1 is GTSNPN, CDR2 SVGIG (reference sequence). V was shortened by 0 bases and J by 6 bases, with 5 bases between the two germline ends. The CDR3 length is 11 residues. The CDR3: CAWSVSAEAFF. The CDR3 DNA sequence: TGTGCCTGGAGTGTATCGGCTGAAGCTTTCTTT.

A few counts support this clone. This chain joins TRBV28 and TRBJ1-2; D remains ambiguous. Trimming pared 6 bases from V and 0 bases from J, leaving 20 bases between. This CDR3 comprises 17 residues. Looked up from germline, CDR1 is MDHEN and CDR2 is SYDVKM. CDR3 region: CASSTAPYRGTNYGYTF. CDR3 in DNA: TGTGCCAGCAGCACCGCCCCCTATCGAGGTACTAACTATGGCTACACCTTC.

This rearrangement joins TRBV14 to TRBJ2-5, with 16 nucleotides matching TRBD2. The J call may be incorrect, as the DNA end agrees better with TRBJ2-7. Germline-derived CDR1 and CDR2 are SGHDN and FVKESK. This CDR3 contains 18 residues. The CDR3 is CASSPIPGLAGGTYEQYF. The CDR3 DNA follows: TGTGCCAGCAGCCCCATTCCGGGACTAGCGGGAGGGACCTACGAGCAGTACTTC.

This clone has only a few counts. The rearrangement uses TRBV4-1 and TRBJ1-1; 8 bases map to TRBD1. CDR1 is MGHRA and CDR2 is YSYEKL in the germline V gene. V trimming: 1 base; J trimming: 5 bases; junction bases outside the gene matches: 6. This CDR3 has 15 amino acids. The CDR3 DNA reads as TGCGCCAGCAGCCAAGGGACAGGGCGGAGAACTGAAGCTTTCTTT. Its protein product is CASSQGTGRRTEAFF.

This chain uses TRBV5-1 with TRBJ2-1; 10 positions agree with TRBD2. Per the germline V gene, CDR1 is SGHRS and CDR2 is YFSETQ. The CDR3 runs 15 residues. Losses at the gene ends were 4 bases for V and 4 bases for J; bases not matched to a gene: 5. This CDR3 reads CASSLKLAGYNEQFF. The CDR3 nucleotides read TGCGCCAGCAGCCTCAAACTAGCGGGGTACAATGAGCAGTTCTTC. Together with reference TRBV5-1 and TRBJ2-1, the CDR3 gives the full variable domain: KAGVTQTPRYLIKTRGQQVTLSCSPISGHRSVSWYQQTPGQGLQFLFEYFSETQRNKGNFPGRFSGRQFSNSRSEMNVSTLELGDSALYLCASSLKLAGYNEQFFGPGTRLTVL.

The chain links TRBV7-3 to TRBJ2-1; perhaps TRBD2 as D (6 bases). Between the trimmed V and J ends, which lost 3 bases and 4 bases, there was a span of 10 bases. Per the germline V gene, CDR1 is SGHTA and CDR2 is FQGTGA. CDR3 length: 14 amino acids. The CDR3 DNA reads TGTGCCAGCAGCTTCGGGACTCAGTACAATGAGCAGTTCTTC. Its translation: CASSFGTQYNEQFF.

This sequence joins TRBV28 and TRBJ1-6; D may be TRBD1 (6 bases). The CDR3 consists of 15 residues. CDR1 and CDR2 from the germline V gene are MDHEN and SYDVKM. Trimming shortened V by 2 bases and J by 7 bases, and 12 bases separated the two germline ends. CDR3 sequence reads: CASSLVTGRNSPLHF. The DNA for the CDR3 is TGTGCCAGCAGTTTAGTTACAGGGCGGAATTCACCCCTCCACTTT. Based on the CDR3 plus reference TRBV28 and TRBJ1-6, the full variable domain is DVKVTQSSRYLVKRTGEKVFLECVQDMDHENMFWYRQDPGLGLRLIYFSYDVKMKEKGDIPEGYSVSREKKERFSLILESASTNQTSMYLCASSLVTGRNSPLHFGNGTRLTVT.

This chain uses TRBV19 with TRBJ2-1; D perhaps matches TRBD2 (6 bases). V was shortened by 4 bases and J by 5 bases, with 15 bases between the two germline ends. Germline V gene data show CDR1 as LNHDA and CDR2 as SQIVND (reference sequence). The CDR3 spans 15 residues. DNA for the CDR3: TGTGCCAGTAGTAACGGGAGAGAAGGGCACAATGAGCAGTTCTTC. Encoded protein: CASSNGREGHNEQFF.

The V gene is TRBV15, the J gene TRBJ2-1; maybe TRBD2 (5 bases). The germline CDR1 and CDR2 sequences are LNHNV and YYDKDF (reference sequence). The CDR3 runs to 17 residues. V shed 2 bases and J shed 2 bases, with 16 bases lying between them. The CDR3: CATSRRRPVRPYNEQFF. CDR3 sequence (DNA): TGTGCCACCAGCAGAAGGAGGCCGGTCCGCCCCTACAATGAGCAGTTCTTC. Together with reference TRBV15 and TRBJ2-1, the CDR3 gives the full variable domain: DAMVIQNPRYQVTQFGKPVTLSCSQTLNHNVMYWYQQKSSQAPKLLFHYYDKDFNNEADTPDNFQSRRPNTSFCFLDIRSPGLGDTAMYLCATSRRRPVRPYNEQFFGPGTRLTVL.

The genes are TRBV6-6 and TRBJ2-7, with TRBD1 matching over 11 bases. Unmatched junction bases numbered 4, after V lost 4 bases and J lost 2 bases. There are 15 residues in the CDR3. Germline V gene lookup returns CDR1 MNHNY and CDR2 SVGAGI (reference sequence). The CDR3 region is CASSFAGQGAYEQYF. The CDR3 bases are TGTGCCAGCAGTTTCGCGGGACAGGGGGCCTACGAGCAGTACTTC.

This clone turned up a few times. V and J are TRBV4-1 and TRBJ2-5, with D uncertain. The DNA end is a closer match to TRBJ2-7, so the J assignment may be wrong. CDR3 length: 17 residues. From germline, CDR1 is MGHRA and CDR2 YSYEKL. CDR3 sequence: CASSQDQSSLLDYEQYF. CDR3 sequence (DNA): TGCGCCAGCAGCCAAGATCAGTCGAGTCTGCTTGACTACGAGCAGTACTTC.

V gene TRBV2 combines with J gene TRBJ1-2, with a tentative D call TRBD1 (6 bases). Trimming pared 6 bases from V and 1 base from J, leaving 12 bases between. The CDR3 is made up of 14 amino acids. Germline V lookup: CDR1 SNHLY, CDR2 FYNNEI. The CDR3, as DNA: TGTGCCAGCAGCCAGGGACACAGTAACTATGGCTACACCTTC. It is translated as CASSQGHSNYGYTF.